One TCR beta chain is described in this entry. What it recognizes is unknown. Recipients were bled about 28 days pretransplant and at posttransplant days 30, 100, 180. The entry originates in a study of T cell clonotyping in hematopoietic cell transplantation. Study outcomes and limitations: Higher Inverse Simpson Index values in graft donor and pretransplant recipient predicted broader posttransplant TCR diversity. Cells were unsorted, so CD4 and CD8 contributions were not separated.

Per germline, CDR1 LNHDA and CDR2 SQIVND (reference sequence). CDR3 length: 13 amino acids. Trimming took off 4 bases at V and 2 bases at J, with 8 bases between the two ends. The method was immunoSEQ multiplex PCR; TCRdb's version includes in-frame clones alone and lacks a portion of them. The table includes some 11,000 clones, about nine tenths detected once. The sequence was obtained from a male patient aged 60 to 75 who had an allogeneic stem cell transplant from an unrelated donor, so the T cells may come from the graft donor. Some clones in this sample may be carry-over from other donors' samples. The sequences come from PBMCs, collected 180 days after allogeneic stem cell transplant. The chain couples TRBV19 to TRBJ1-2; D is ambiguous. The CDR3 bases are TGTGCCAGTAGTAGGGGAGTAAACTATGGCTACACCTTC. It specifies CASSRGVNYGYTF.